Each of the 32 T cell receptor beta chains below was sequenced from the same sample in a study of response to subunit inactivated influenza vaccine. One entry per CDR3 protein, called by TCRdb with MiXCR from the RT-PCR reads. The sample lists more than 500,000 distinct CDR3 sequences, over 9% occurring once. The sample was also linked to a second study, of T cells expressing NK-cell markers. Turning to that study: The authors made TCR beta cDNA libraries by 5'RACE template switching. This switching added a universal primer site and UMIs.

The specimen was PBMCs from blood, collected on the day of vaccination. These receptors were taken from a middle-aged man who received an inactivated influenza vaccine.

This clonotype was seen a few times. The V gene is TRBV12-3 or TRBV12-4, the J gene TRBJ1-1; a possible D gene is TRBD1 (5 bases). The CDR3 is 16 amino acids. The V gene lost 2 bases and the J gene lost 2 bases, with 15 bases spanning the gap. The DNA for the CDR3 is TGTGCCAGCAGTTTACAGGGTAGGGAGTCTAACACTGAAGCTTTCTTT. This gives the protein CASSLQGRESNTEAFF.

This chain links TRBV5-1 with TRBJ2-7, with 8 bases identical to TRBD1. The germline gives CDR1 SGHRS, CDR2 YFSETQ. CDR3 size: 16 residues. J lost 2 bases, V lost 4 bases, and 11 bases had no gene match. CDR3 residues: CASSKTDRGGTYEQYF. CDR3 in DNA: TGCGCCAGCAGCAAGACAGACAGGGGAGGCACCTACGAGCAGTACTTC. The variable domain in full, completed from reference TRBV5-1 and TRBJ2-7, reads KAGVTQTPRYLIKTRGQQVTLSCSPISGHRSVSWYQQTPGQGLQFLFEYFSETQRNKGNFPGRFSGRQFSNSRSEMNVSTLELGDSALYLCASSKTDRGGTYEQYFGPGTRLTVT.

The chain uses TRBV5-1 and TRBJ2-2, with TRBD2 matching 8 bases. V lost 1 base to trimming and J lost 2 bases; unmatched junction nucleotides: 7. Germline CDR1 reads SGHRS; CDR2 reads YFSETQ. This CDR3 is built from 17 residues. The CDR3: CASSLSGGTINTGELFF. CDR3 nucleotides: TGCGCCAGCAGCTTGAGCGGGGGCACGATTAACACCGGGGAGCTGTTTTTT.

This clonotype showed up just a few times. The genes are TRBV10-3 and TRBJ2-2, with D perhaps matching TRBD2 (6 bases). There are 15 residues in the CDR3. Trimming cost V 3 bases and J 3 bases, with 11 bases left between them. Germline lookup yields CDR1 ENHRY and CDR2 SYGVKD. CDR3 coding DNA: TGTGCCATCAGTGATACCCGGAGGGACACCGGGGAGCTGTTTTTT. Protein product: CAISDTRRDTGELFF.

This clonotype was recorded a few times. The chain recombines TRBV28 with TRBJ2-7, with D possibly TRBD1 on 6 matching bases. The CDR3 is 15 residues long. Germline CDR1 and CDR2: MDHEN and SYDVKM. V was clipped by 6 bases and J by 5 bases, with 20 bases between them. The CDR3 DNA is TGTGCCAGCAGGCCCCCCGTTGGACAGTGGAACGAGCAGTACTTC. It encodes CASRPPVGQWNEQYF.

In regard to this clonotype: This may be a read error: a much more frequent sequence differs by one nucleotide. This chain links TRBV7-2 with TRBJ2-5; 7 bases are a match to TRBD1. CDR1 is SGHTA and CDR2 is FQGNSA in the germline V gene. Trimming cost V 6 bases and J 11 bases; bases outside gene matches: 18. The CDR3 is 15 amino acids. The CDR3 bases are TGTGCCAGCAGGTCAGACAGGGAATCGTCCACTATGCAGTACTTC. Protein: CASRSDRESSTMQYF. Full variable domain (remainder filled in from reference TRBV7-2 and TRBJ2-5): GAGVSQSPSNKVTEKGKDVELRCDPISGHTALYWYRQSLGQGLEFLIYFQGNSAPDKSGLPSDRFSAERTGGSVSTLTIQRTQQEDSAVYLCASRSDRESSTMQYFGPGTRLLVL.

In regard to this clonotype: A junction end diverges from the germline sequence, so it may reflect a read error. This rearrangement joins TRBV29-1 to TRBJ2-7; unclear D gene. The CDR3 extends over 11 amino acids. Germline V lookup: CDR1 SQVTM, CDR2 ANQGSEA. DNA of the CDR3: TGCAGCGTTGAATCCCCCTACGAGCACTACTTC. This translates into CSVESPYEHYF.

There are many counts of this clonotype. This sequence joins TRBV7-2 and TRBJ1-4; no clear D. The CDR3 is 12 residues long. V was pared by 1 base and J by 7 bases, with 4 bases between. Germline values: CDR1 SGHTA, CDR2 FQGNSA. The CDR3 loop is CASSLVGEKLFF. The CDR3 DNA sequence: TGTGCCAGCAGCTTAGTTGGTGAAAAACTGTTTTTT.

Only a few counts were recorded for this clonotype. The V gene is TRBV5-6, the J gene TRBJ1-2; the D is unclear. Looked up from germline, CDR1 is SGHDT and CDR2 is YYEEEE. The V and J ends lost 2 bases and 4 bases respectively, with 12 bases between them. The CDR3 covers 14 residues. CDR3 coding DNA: TGTGCCAGCAGCTTTGATCAACGGAGCTATGGCTACACCTTC. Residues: CASSFDQRSYGYTF.

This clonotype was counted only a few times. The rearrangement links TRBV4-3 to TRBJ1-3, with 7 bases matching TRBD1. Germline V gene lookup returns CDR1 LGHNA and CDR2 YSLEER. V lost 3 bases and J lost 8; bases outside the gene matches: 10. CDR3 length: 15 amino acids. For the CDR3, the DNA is TGCGCCAGCAGCCAGAACGTAGGGGGCATTGACACCATATATTTT. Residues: CASSQNVGGIDTIYF.

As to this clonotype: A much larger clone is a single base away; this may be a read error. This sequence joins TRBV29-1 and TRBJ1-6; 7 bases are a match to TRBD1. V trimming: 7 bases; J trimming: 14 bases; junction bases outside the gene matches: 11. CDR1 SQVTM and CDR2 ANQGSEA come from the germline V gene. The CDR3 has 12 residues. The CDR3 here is CSASLGQCTLHF. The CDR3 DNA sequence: TGCAGCGCCAGCCTGGGACAGTGCACCCTCCACTTT.

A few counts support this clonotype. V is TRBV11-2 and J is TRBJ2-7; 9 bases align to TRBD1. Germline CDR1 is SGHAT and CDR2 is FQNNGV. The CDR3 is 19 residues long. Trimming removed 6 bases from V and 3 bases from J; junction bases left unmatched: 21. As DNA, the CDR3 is TGTGCCAGCAGATCAATACAGGGGGCGAGGTTACCGTATAGCTACGAGCAGTACTTC. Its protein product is CASRSIQGARLPYSYEQYF. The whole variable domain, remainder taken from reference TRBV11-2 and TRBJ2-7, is EAGVAQSPRYKIIEKRQSVAFWCNPISGHATLYWYQQILGQGPKLLIQFQNNGVVDDSQLPKDRFSAERLKGVDSTLKIQPAKLEDSAVYLCASRSIQGARLPYSYEQYFGPGTRLTVT.

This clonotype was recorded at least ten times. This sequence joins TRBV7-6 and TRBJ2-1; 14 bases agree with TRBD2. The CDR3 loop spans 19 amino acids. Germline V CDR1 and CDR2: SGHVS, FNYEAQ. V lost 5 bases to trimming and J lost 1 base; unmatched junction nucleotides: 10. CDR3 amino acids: CASSQRRGLAGDSYNEQFF. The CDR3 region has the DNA TGTGCCAGCAGCCAACGTCGGGGACTAGCGGGAGATTCCTACAATGAGCAGTTCTTC.

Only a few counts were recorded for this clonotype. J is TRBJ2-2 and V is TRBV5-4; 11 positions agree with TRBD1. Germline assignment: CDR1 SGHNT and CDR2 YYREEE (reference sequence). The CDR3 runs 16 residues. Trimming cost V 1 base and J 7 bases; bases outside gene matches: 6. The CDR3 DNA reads TGTGCCAGCAGCTTGCCGGGACAGGGGGGAATCGGGGAGCTGTTTTTT. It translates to CASSLPGQGGIGELFF.

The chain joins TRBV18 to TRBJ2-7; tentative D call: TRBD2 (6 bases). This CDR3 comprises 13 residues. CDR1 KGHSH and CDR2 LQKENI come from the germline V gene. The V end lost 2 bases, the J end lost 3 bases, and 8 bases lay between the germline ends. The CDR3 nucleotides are TGTGCCAGCTCACCAGCGGGGAACTACGAGCAGTACTTC. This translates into CASSPAGNYEQYF.

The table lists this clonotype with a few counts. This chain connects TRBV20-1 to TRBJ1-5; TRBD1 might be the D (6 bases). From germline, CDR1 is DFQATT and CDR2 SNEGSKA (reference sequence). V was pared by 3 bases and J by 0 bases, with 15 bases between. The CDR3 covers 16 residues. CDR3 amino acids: CSAREGGGPSNQPQHF. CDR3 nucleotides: TGCAGTGCTAGGGAGGGAGGGGGTCCTAGCAATCAGCCCCAGCATTTT.

This CDR3 is CASSQSTGAPLQETQYF. The CDR3 DNA reads as TGCGCCAGCAGCCAATCTACGGGCGCACCTCTTCAAGAGACCCAGTACTTC. The chain combines TRBV4-1 with TRBJ2-5; D unresolved. The CDR3 extends over 17 amino acids. V was shortened by 2 bases and J by 2 bases, with 18 bases between the two germline ends. From germline, CDR1 is MGHRA and CDR2 YSYEKL.

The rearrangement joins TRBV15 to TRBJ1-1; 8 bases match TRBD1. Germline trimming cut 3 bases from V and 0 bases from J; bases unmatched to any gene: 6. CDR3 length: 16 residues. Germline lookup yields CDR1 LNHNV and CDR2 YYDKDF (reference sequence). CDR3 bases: TGTGCCACCAGCAGCCTCAGGGGGCATTTGAACACTGAAGCTTTCTTT. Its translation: CATSSLRGHLNTEAFF.

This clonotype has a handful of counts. The CDR3, as DNA: TGCGCCAGCAGCCAAGGGACAGGGGTCTCAAATCAGCCCCAGCATTTT. This gives the protein CASSQGTGVSNQPQHF. This chain connects TRBV4-1 to TRBJ1-5, with 9 bases lining up with TRBD1. Germline trimming cut 1 base from V and 4 bases from J; bases unmatched to any gene: 5. Germline V CDR1 and CDR2: MGHRA, YSYEKL. The CDR3 sequence is 16 residues long.

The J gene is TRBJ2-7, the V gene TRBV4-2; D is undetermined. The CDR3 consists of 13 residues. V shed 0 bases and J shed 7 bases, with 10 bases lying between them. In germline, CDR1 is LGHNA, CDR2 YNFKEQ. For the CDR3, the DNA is TGTGCCAGCAGCCAAGATTCTGGTGGTGAGCAGTACTTC. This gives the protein CASSQDSGGEQYF.

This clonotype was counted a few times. CDR3 residues: CASSFGQARGTQYF. CDR3 DNA sequence: TGTGCCAGCAGTTTCGGACAGGCCCGGGGGACCCAGTACTTC. This sequence joins TRBV12-3 or TRBV12-4 and TRBJ2-5, with 7 bases matching TRBD1. V dropped 3 bases and J dropped 7; count of bases not matched to a gene: 8. The CDR3 is made up of 14 amino acids.

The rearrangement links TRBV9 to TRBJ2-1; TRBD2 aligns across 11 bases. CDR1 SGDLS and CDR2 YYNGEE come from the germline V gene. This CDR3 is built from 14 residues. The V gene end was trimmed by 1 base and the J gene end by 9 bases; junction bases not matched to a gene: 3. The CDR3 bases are TGTGCCAGCAGCGTAATCGGACTAGCGGGTGAGCAGTTCTTC. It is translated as CASSVIGLAGEQFF.

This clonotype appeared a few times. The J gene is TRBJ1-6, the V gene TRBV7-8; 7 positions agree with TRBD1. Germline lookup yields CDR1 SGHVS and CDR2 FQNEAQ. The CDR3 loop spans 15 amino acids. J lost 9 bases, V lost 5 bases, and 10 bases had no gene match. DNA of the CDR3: TGTGCCAGCAGCCGGAGACAGGGAATCCTTTCACCCCTCCACTTT. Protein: CASSRRQGILSPLHF.

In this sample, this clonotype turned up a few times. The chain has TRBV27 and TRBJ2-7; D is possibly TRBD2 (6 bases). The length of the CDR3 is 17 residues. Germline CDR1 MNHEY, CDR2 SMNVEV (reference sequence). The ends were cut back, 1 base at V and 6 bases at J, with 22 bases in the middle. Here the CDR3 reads CASSLLASEPPLSEQYF. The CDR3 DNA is TGTGCCAGCAGTTTATTGGCTAGCGAACCTCCTCTCTCCGAGCAGTACTTC.

CDR3 DNA sequence: TGTGCCAGCAGCTTAACAAGAATGGACGAGCAGTACTTC. This translates into CASSLTRMDEQYF. This chain joins TRBV7-3 and TRBJ2-7; D remains unclear. The CDR3 sequence is 13 residues long. Trimming took off 0 bases at V and 5 bases at J, with 8 bases between the two ends. Looked up from germline, CDR1 is SGHTA and CDR2 is FQGTGA.

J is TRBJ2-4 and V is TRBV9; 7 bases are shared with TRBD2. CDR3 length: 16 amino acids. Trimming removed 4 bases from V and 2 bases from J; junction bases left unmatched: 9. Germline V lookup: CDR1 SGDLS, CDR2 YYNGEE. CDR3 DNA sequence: TGTGCCAGCAGCCCAAAGCGGGACGGGACCAAAAACATTCAGTACTTC. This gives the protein CASSPKRDGTKNIQYF.

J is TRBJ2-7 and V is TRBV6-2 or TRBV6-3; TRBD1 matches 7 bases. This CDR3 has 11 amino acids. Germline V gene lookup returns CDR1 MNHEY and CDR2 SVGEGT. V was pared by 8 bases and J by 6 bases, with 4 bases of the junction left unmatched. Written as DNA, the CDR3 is TGTGCCAGCGATACAGGGGCCGAGCAGTACTTC. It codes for CASDTGAEQYF.

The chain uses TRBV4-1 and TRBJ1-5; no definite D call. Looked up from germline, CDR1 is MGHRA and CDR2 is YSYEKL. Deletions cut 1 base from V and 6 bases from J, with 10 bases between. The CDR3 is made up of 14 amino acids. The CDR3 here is CASSQVEGSQPQHF. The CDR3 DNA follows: TGCGCCAGCAGCCAAGTAGAGGGTTCTCAGCCCCAGCATTTT.

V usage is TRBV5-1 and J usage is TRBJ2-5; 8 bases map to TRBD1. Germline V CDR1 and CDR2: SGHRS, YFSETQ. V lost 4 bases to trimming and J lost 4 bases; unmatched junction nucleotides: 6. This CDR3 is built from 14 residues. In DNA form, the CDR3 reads TGCGCCAGCAGCAAGGACAGGGATCGAGAGACCCAGTACTTC. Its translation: CASSKDRDRETQYF.

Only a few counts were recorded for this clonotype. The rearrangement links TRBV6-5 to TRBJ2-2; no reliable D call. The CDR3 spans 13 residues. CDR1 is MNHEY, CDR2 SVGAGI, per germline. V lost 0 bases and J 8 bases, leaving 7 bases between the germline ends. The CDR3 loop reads CASSYSILGELFF. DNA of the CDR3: TGTGCCAGCAGTTACTCGATCCTAGGGGAGCTGTTTTTT.

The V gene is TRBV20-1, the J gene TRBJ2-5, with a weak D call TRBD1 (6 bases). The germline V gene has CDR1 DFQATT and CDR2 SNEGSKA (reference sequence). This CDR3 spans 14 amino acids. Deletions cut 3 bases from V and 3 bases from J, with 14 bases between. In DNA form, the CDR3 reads TGCAGTGCTAGTGTGCGGCAGGGGAAAGAGACCCAGTACTTC. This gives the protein CSASVRQGKETQYF.

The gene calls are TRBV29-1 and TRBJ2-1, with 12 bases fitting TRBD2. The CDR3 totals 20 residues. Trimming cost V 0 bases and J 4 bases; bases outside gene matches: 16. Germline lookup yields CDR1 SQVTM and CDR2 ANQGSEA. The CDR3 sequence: CSVEDLGLAGGEARYNEQFF. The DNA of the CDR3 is TGCAGCGTTGAAGATCTAGGCCTAGCGGGAGGGGAGGCGAGATACAATGAGCAGTTCTTC.